These 27 T cell receptor beta chains share one sample of origin, sequenced in a study of blood T cell repertoires in COVID-19. Measured with immunoSEQ multiplex PCR; TCRdb has only the in-frame clones, and not every one. The table lists 200,000 to 300,000 clones, roughly 79% of them singletons, with around 7.5% in the top ten. The specimen was peripheral blood. The receptors were sampled from a woman aged 80 or older with COVID-19, enrolled during active disease.

This chain connects TRBV30 to TRBJ1-1, with D perhaps TRBD1 (6 bases). V lost 3 bases to trimming and J lost 7 bases, with 15 bases between them. The CDR3 has 13 residues. CDR1 is GTSNPN, CDR2 SVGIG, per germline (reference sequence). The CDR3 loop reads CAWSLPSRGEAFF. The CDR3 DNA follows: TGTGCCTGGAGCCTCCCTTCCAGGGGTGAAGCTTTCTTT. The variable domain in full, completed from reference TRBV30 and TRBJ1-1, reads SQTIHQWPATLVQPVGSPLSLECTVEGTSNPNLYWYRQAAGRGLQLLFYSVGIGQISSEVPQNLSASRPQDRQFILSSKKLLLSDSGFYLCAWSLPSRGEAFFGQGTRLTVV.

The J gene is TRBJ1-5, the V gene TRBV19, with a tentative D call TRBD1 (6 bases). V lost 7 bases and J lost 7, with 11 bases in between. The CDR3 is 12 amino acids. CDR1 is LNHDA, CDR2 SQIVND, per germline (reference sequence). The CDR3, as DNA: TGTGCCAGTACCGAGGGGGGGCAGCCCCAGCATTTT. It codes for CASTEGGQPQHF.

The V call is TRBV27, the J call TRBJ2-3; 8 nucleotides agree with TRBD2. In germline, CDR1 is MNHEY, CDR2 SMNVEV (reference sequence). This CDR3 has 15 amino acids. V lost 7 bases to trimming and J lost 6 bases; unmatched junction nucleotides: 12. The CDR3 DNA sequence: TGTGCCAGCATTCCCAAGGGGCGGGAGGTGGATACGCAGTATTTT. The encoded protein is CASIPKGREVDTQYF.

The V call is TRBV7-8, the J call TRBJ2-7, with unresolved D. Germline lookup yields CDR1 SGHVS and CDR2 FQNEAQ. This CDR3 is built from 13 residues. Trimming left V 2 bases short and J 4 bases short, with 9 bases between. CDR3 nucleotides: TGTGCCAGCAGCTTAATAGATAAGTACGAGCAGTACTTC. Encoded protein: CASSLIDKYEQYF. The whole variable domain, filled in from reference TRBV7-8 and TRBJ2-7, reads GAGVSQSPRYKVAKRGQDVALRCDPISGHVSLFWYQQALGQGPEFLTYFQNEAQLDKSGLPSDRFFAERPEGSVSTLKIQRTQQEDSAVYLCASSLIDKYEQYFGPGTRLTVT.

The genes are TRBV6-5 and TRBJ2-7; D might be TRBD1 (5 bases). The CDR3 covers 14 residues. Germline V gene lookup returns CDR1 MNHEY and CDR2 SVGAGI. Trimming shortened V by 6 bases and J by 4 bases, and 16 bases separated the two germline ends. As DNA, the CDR3 is TGTGCCAGCAGAAGGGGATCGGATCTTTACGAGCAGTACTTC. Protein sequence: CASRRGSDLYEQYF.

The chain couples TRBV28 to TRBJ1-6; the D gene is possibly TRBD1 (5 bases). CDR3 length: 12 residues. Trimming removed 11 bases at V and 8 bases at J, with 13 bases between. The germline V gene has CDR1 MDHEN and CDR2 SYDVKM. CDR3 residues: CAGGTWDSPLHF. Written as DNA, the CDR3 is TGTGCCGGGGGGACCTGGGATTCACCCCTCCACTTT.

The CDR3 DNA reads TGTGCCAGCAGTTTCGGTCTGATGGTAGGCTACACCTTC. This encodes CASSFGLMVGYTF. V and J are TRBV28 and TRBJ1-2; D call uncertain. The V gene lost 3 bases and the J gene lost 8 bases, with 13 bases spanning the gap. The germline V gene has CDR1 MDHEN and CDR2 SYDVKM. The CDR3 runs to 13 residues.

The V and J genes are TRBV19 and TRBJ1-5; 7 nucleotides line up with TRBD1. The CDR3 runs to 15 residues. Germline V gives CDR1 LNHDA, CDR2 SQIVND (reference sequence). V was pared by 3 bases and J by 3 bases, with 5 bases of the junction left unmatched. The CDR3 sequence is CASSMGQSFNQPQHF. In nucleotides, the CDR3 is TGTGCCAGTAGTATGGGACAGAGTTTCAATCAGCCCCAGCATTTT.

This clone was observed a few times. This sequence joins TRBV12-3 or TRBV12-4 and TRBJ2-1; D unresolved. Trimming took off 3 bases at V and 6 bases at J, with 9 bases between the two ends. The CDR3 is 13 amino acids. CDR3 amino acids: CASSLLVRNEQFF. The CDR3 bases are TGTGCCAGCAGTTTGCTAGTCCGCAATGAGCAGTTCTTC.

The chain uses TRBV11-1 and TRBJ2-3; the match to TRBD2 covers 7 bases. The CDR3 length is 15 residues. Germline CDR1 reads SGHAT; CDR2 reads FQDESV (reference sequence). Trimming removed 5 bases from V and 5 bases from J; junction bases left unmatched: 10. CDR3: CASSPSGEREDTQYF. The CDR3 region has the DNA TGTGCCAGCAGCCCTAGCGGAGAGAGGGAAGATACGCAGTATTTT.

The V and J genes are TRBV20-1 and TRBJ2-7; 10 bases line up with TRBD1. V lost 7 bases, J lost 6 bases, and 3 bases stayed unmatched. There are 11 residues in the CDR3. The germline V gene encodes CDR1 DFQATT and CDR2 SNEGSKA (reference sequence). CDR3 amino acids: CSGGQGIEQYF. The CDR3 nucleotides are TGCAGTGGGGGACAGGGGATCGAGCAGTACTTC.

The J gene is TRBJ2-3, the V gene TRBV3-1 (or the pseudogene TRBV3-2), with D possibly being TRBD2 (7 bases). The CDR3 loop spans 14 amino acids. Trimming took off 6 bases at V and 5 bases at J, with 15 bases between the two ends. CDR1 LGHDT and CDR2 YNNKEL come from the germline V gene (reference sequence). The CDR3 loop reads CASRRGGGRDTQYF. In DNA form, the CDR3 reads TGTGCCAGCAGACGAGGGGGGGGCCGAGATACGCAGTATTTT.

The chain links TRBV6-6 to TRBJ1-4; the D gene is possibly TRBD1 (6 bases). V lost 5 bases and J lost 4, with 11 bases in between. Germline V gives CDR1 MNHNY, CDR2 SVGAGI (reference sequence). The CDR3 contains 14 residues. This chain's CDR3 is CASSHKQGNEKLFF. CDR3 nucleotides: TGTGCCAGCAGTCACAAACAGGGTAATGAAAAACTGTTTTTT.

V gene TRBV5-1 combines with J gene TRBJ2-5; the D gene is possibly TRBD2 (6 bases). Germline-derived CDR1 and CDR2 are SGHRS and YFSETQ. V lost 5 bases and J lost 0, with 11 bases in between. The CDR3 covers 14 residues. CDR3 nucleotide sequence: TGCGCCAGCAGGCCTCGGGGGAACCAAGAGACCCAGTACTTC. As protein: CASRPRGNQETQYF. The full variable domain, with the rest looked up from reference TRBV5-1 and TRBJ2-5, is KAGVTQTPRYLIKTRGQQVTLSCSPISGHRSVSWYQQTPGQGLQFLFEYFSETQRNKGNFPGRFSGRQFSNSRSEMNVSTLELGDSALYLCASRPRGNQETQYFGPGTRLLVL.

The J gene is TRBJ2-2, the V gene TRBV5-1; D remains unclear. The CDR3 runs 14 residues. With 1 base removed from V and 6 bases from J, the gap between germline ends came to 10 bases. Germline V gene data show CDR1 as SGHRS and CDR2 as YFSETQ. CDR3 bases: TGCGCCAGCAGCTTGCAGTTGAGCGCCGGGGAGCTGTTTTTT. Protein product: CASSLQLSAGELFF.

The V and J genes are TRBV24-1 and TRBJ2-5; D perhaps matches TRBD1 (6 bases). CDR1 and CDR2 from the germline V gene are KGHDR and SFDVKD. V lost 4 bases and J 5 bases, leaving 13 bases between the germline ends. The CDR3 runs to 14 residues. CDR3 DNA: TGTGCCACCAGTGACAGGGGAACTGGTGAGACCCAGTACTTC. Translating it yields CATSDRGTGETQYF.

This clone was detected only a few times. The chain couples TRBV2 to TRBJ2-7; 8 nucleotides match TRBD2. The V gene end was trimmed by 6 bases and the J gene end by 6 bases; junction bases not matched to a gene: 7. Germline V gene sequence: CDR1 SNHLY, CDR2 FYNNEI. CDR3 length: 13 amino acids. Written as DNA, the CDR3 is TGTGCCAGCAGCCCGGGGACTAGACGCGAGCAGTACTTC. Its translation is CASSPGTRREQYF.

This chain uses TRBV5-6 with TRBJ1-5, with D perhaps matching TRBD1 (5 bases). The CDR3 is 13 amino acids. In germline, CDR1 is SGHDT, CDR2 YYEEEE. Trimming took off 4 bases at V and 5 bases at J, with 10 bases between the two ends. CDR3 loop: CASSPGGDQPQHF. The CDR3 DNA follows: TGTGCCAGCAGCCCGGGAGGGGATCAGCCCCAGCATTTT.

This clone occurred a few times. The V and J genes are TRBV12-3 or TRBV12-4 and TRBJ1-4; TRBD1 might be the D (5 bases). The V end lost 7 bases, the J end lost 6 bases, and 9 bases lay between the germline ends. The CDR3 consists of 12 residues. CDR3 nucleotide sequence: TGTGCCAGCAAGGGGTACGATGAAAAACTGTTTTTT. This translates into CASKGYDEKLFF.

The chain has TRBV5-1 and TRBJ1-1; no clear D gene. There are 14 residues in the CDR3. Germline CDR1 reads SGHRS; CDR2 reads YFSETQ. Trimming pared 0 bases from V and 4 bases from J, leaving 10 bases between. The CDR3 DNA follows: TGCGCCAGCAGCTTGGCCGGGGTTGGCACTGAAGCTTTCTTT. It specifies CASSLAGVGTEAFF.

The chain carries TRBV5-4 and TRBJ1-3; TRBD1 aligns across 8 bases. V dropped 4 bases and J dropped 4; count of bases not matched to a gene: 7. Germline CDR1 is SGHNT and CDR2 is YYREEE (reference sequence). CDR3 length: 15 amino acids. The CDR3 sequence is CASSLQGEGGNTIYF. As DNA, the CDR3 is TGTGCCAGCAGCCTACAGGGGGAGGGCGGAAACACCATATATTTT.

The CDR3 DNA follows: TGCGCCAGCAGCCAACCCGACTTCTCCGGCTACAATGAGCAGTTCTTC. Translation: CASSQPDFSGYNEQFF. The V call is TRBV4-1, the J call TRBJ2-1; D call uncertain. The CDR3 is 16 residues long. Trimming left V 2 bases short and J 3 bases short, with 14 bases between. Germline V gene lookup returns CDR1 MGHRA and CDR2 YSYEKL.

The CDR3 DNA reads as TGTGCCACCAGCATGGTGAGGAATTCACCCCTCCACTTT. The encoded protein is CATSMVRNSPLHF. This rearrangement joins TRBV15 to TRBJ1-6; D is undetermined. V was shortened by 4 bases and J by 7 bases, with 8 bases between the two germline ends. The germline CDR1 and CDR2 sequences are LNHNV and YYDKDF (reference sequence). The CDR3 is 13 amino acids.

This clone was counted once. CDR3 in amino acids: CASSFAGTTQEVNTEAFF. In nucleotides, the CDR3 is TGTGCCAGCAGTTTCGCCGGGACAACACAGGAGGTGAACACTGAAGCTTTCTTT. This chain connects TRBV27 to TRBJ1-1, with D perhaps matching TRBD1 (6 bases). Trimming stripped 3 bases from V and 0 bases from J, with 20 bases between. The CDR3 has 18 amino acids. Germline assignment: CDR1 MNHEY and CDR2 SMNVEV (reference sequence).

In this sample, this clone turned up a few times. The V call is TRBV19, the J call TRBJ1-5; no definite D call. Per the germline V gene, CDR1 is LNHDA and CDR2 is SQIVND (reference sequence). The CDR3 has 14 residues. V was shortened by 3 bases and J by 7 bases, with 13 bases between the two germline ends. CDR3 DNA sequence: TGTGCCAGTAGTATTGTCGGGGTAGAACAGCCCCAGCATTTT. Its translation is CASSIVGVEQPQHF.

Turning to this clone: One end of the junction does not line up with germline, which may come from a read error. The chain couples TRBV5-4 to TRBJ2-2, with TRBD2 as a possible D gene (6 bases). Looked up from germline, CDR1 is SGHNT and CDR2 is YYREEE (reference sequence). The CDR3 contains 12 residues. The CDR3 bases are TGTGCCATCAGCAGGGAGGTCGGGGAGCTGTTTTTT. It translates to CAISREVGELFF.

This chain connects TRBV27 to TRBJ1-1, with D possibly TRBD1 on 5 matching bases. Per the germline V gene, CDR1 is MNHEY and CDR2 is SMNVEV (reference sequence). Trimming shortened V by 4 bases and J by 2 bases, and 11 bases separated the two germline ends. The CDR3 length is 14 residues. In DNA, the CDR3 is TGTGCCAGCAGTTCGGGGGAAACTAACACTGAAGCTTTCTTT. Translating gives CASSSGETNTEAFF.